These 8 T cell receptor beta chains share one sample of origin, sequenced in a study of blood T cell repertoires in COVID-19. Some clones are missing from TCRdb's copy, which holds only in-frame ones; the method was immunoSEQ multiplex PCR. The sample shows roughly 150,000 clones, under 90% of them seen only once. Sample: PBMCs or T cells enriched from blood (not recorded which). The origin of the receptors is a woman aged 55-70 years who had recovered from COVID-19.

CDR3 nucleotide sequence: TGTGAGACCTGGGGGCAGGGCGATGGCTACACCTTC. It translates to CETWGQGDGYTF. The J gene is TRBJ1-2, the V gene TRBV6-5, with a tentative D call TRBD1 (6 bases). The CDR3 covers 12 residues. The germline V gene encodes CDR1 MNHEY and CDR2 SVGAGI.

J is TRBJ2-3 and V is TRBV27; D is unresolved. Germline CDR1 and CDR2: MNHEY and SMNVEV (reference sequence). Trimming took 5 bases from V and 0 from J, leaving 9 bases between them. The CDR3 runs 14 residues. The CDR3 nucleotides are TGTGCCAGCAGTCCCTACCGGAGCACAGATACGCAGTATTTT. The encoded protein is CASSPYRSTDTQYF.

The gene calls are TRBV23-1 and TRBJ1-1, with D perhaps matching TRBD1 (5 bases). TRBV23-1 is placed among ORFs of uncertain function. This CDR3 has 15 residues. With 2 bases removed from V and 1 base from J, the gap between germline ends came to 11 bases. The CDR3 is CASSQPPGKNTEAFF. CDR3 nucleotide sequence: TGCGCCAGCAGTCAACCGCCAGGGAAGAACACTGAAGCTTTCTTT.

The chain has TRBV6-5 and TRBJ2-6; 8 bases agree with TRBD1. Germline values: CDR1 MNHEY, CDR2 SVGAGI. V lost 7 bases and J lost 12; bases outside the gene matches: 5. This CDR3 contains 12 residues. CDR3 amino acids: CASTGTGIVLTF. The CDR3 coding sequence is TGTGCCAGCACCGGGACAGGCATCGTCCTGACTTTC.

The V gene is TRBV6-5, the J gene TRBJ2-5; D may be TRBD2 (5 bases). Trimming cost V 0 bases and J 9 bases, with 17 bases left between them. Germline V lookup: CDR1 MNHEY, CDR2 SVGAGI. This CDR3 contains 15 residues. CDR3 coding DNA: TGTGCCAGCAGTTACTCGAGTAAGCGGACGAACCCCCAGTACTTC. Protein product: CASSYSSKRTNPQYF.

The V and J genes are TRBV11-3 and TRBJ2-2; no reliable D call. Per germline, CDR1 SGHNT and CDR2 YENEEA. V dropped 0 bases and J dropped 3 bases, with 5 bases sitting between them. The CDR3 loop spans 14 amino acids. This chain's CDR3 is CASSLDSDTGELFF. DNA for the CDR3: TGTGCCAGCAGCTTAGATTCAGACACCGGGGAGCTGTTTTTT.

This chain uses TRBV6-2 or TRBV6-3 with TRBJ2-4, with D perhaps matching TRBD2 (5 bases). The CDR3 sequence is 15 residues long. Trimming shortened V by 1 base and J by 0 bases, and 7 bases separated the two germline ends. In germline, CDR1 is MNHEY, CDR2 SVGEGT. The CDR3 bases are TGTGCCAGCAGTTACTTCGGACTAGCCAAAAACATTCAGTACTTC. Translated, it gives CASSYFGLAKNIQYF.

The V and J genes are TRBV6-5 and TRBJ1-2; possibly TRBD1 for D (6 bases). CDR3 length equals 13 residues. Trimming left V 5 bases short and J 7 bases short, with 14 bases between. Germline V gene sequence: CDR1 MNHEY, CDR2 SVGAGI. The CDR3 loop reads CASSTRAGVGYTF. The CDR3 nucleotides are TGTGCCAGCAGTACCCGGGCAGGGGTTGGCTACACCTTC.